Shown below are 13 T cell receptor beta chains from a single sample sequenced in a study of Ad26.COV2.S vaccination and SARS-CoV-2 variants. The data were produced by immunoSEQ multiplex PCR, yet TCRdb's version contains in-frame clones alone and is incomplete. The repertoire holds fewer than 55,000 clones, with approximately 83% as singletons. This sample comprised peripheral blood, obtained after recovery from COVID-19. The receptor set was obtained from a human donor who had recovered from COVID-19.

This chain joins TRBV7-2 and TRBJ2-3, with TRBD1 as a possible D gene (5 bases). The CDR3 spans 13 residues. CDR1 SGHTA and CDR2 FQGNSA come from the germline V gene. The V gene lost 9 bases and the J gene lost 7 bases, with 17 bases spanning the gap. CDR3 sequence: CASRGPTAHTQYF. The CDR3 DNA is TGTGCCAGTAGGGGTCCTACGGCCCATACGCAGTATTTT.

This rearrangement joins TRBV30 to TRBJ1-4; TRBD1 might be the D (6 bases). V lost 0 bases and J 0 bases, leaving 11 bases between the germline ends. The CDR3 consists of 16 residues. Germline CDR1 GTSNPN, CDR2 SVGIG (reference sequence). The CDR3 nucleotides read TGTGCCTGGAGTGTACAGGGAGGGACAACTAATGAAAAACTGTTTTTT. Amino acids: CAWSVQGGTTNEKLFF. Complete variable domain (other parts from reference TRBV30 and TRBJ1-4): SQTIHQWPATLVQPVGSPLSLECTVEGTSNPNLYWYRQAAGRGLQLLFYSVGIGQISSEVPQNLSASRPQDRQFILSSKKLLLSDSGFYLCAWSVQGGTTNEKLFFGSGTQLSVL.

The chain recombines TRBV18 with TRBJ2-5, with D unresolved. V shed 2 bases and J shed 1 base, with 2 bases lying between them. CDR3 length: 12 residues. Per the germline V gene, CDR1 is KGHSH and CDR2 is LQKENI. The CDR3 region has the DNA TGTGCCAGCTCACCAGGCCAAGAGACCCAGTACTTC. Translating it yields CASSPGQETQYF. Based on the CDR3 plus reference TRBV18 and TRBJ2-5, the full variable domain is NAGVMQNPRHLVRRRGQEARLRCSPMKGHSHVYWYRQLPEEGLKFMVYLQKENIIDESGMPKERFSAEFPKEGPSILRIQQVVRGDSAAYFCASSPGQETQYFGPGTRLLVL.

The V gene is TRBV3-1 (or the pseudogene TRBV3-2), the J gene TRBJ1-5, with D possibly matching TRBD1 (5 bases). The germline V and J ends were trimmed by 4 bases and 9 bases, with 19 bases remaining between them. The CDR3 consists of 15 residues. In germline, CDR1 is LGHDT, CDR2 YNNKEL (reference sequence). The CDR3 here is CASSRQRDGDSPQHF. The CDR3 nucleotides are TGTGCCAGCAGCCGACAACGGGACGGCGACTCGCCCCAGCATTTT.

V and J are TRBV24-1 and TRBJ1-5, with 7 bases that match TRBD1. J gave up 6 bases and V 3 bases, and 19 bases lay outside the gene matches. The CDR3 length is 19 residues. CDR1 and CDR2 (germline): KGHDR, SFDVKD. DNA for the CDR3: TGTGCCACCAGTGATATTTACAGGGGTCGGGCAAGGGGTTGTCAGCCCCAGCATTTT. Protein sequence: CATSDIYRGRARGCQPQHF.

On this clone itself: One end of the junction varies from germline; a read error may be responsible. The chain carries TRBV5-1 and TRBJ2-2; D is ambiguous. There are 13 residues in the CDR3. CDR1 is SGHRS, CDR2 YFSETQ, per germline. The CDR3: CASSPVNSGELFF. The CDR3 nucleotides read TGCGCCAGCAGCCCCGTGAACTCCGGGGAGCTGTTTTTT.

The chain couples TRBV6-5 to TRBJ1-1; D is uncertain. The V end was cut by 5 bases, the J end by 6 bases, with 7 bases between. The CDR3 runs 11 residues. From germline, CDR1 is MNHEY and CDR2 SVGAGI. The chain's CDR3 is CASSNGAEAFF. In DNA, the CDR3 is TGTGCCAGCAGTAATGGTGCTGAAGCTTTCTTT.

This sequence joins TRBV5-8 and TRBJ2-5, with 8 bases identical to TRBD1. Unmatched junction bases numbered 7, after V lost 1 base and J lost 2 bases. CDR1 and CDR2 from the germline V gene are SGHTS and YDEGEE. There are 16 residues in the CDR3. The chain's CDR3 is CASSLYRGNVQETQYF. The CDR3 region has the DNA TGTGCCAGCAGCTTGTACAGGGGGAATGTACAAGAGACCCAGTACTTC.

The chain has TRBV15 and TRBJ1-2; the D gene is possibly TRBD1 (6 bases). V was cut by 0 bases and J by 3 bases, with 14 bases left in between. CDR3 length: 16 residues. Per the germline V gene, CDR1 is LNHNV and CDR2 is YYDKDF (reference sequence). This CDR3 reads CATSRDSRRGDYGYTF. The DNA of the CDR3 is TGTGCCACCAGCAGAGATTCGCGCAGGGGAGACTATGGCTACACCTTC.

CDR3 nucleotide sequence: TGCAGCGTACTGACTAGCGGGAGTACGAACATTCAGTACTTC. It is translated as CSVLTSGSTNIQYF. This sequence joins TRBV29-1 and TRBJ2-4; 12 nucleotides align to TRBD2. V dropped 6 bases and J dropped 7; count of bases not matched to a gene: 7. The CDR3 is 14 amino acids. Germline CDR1 and CDR2: SQVTM and ANQGSEA.

The chain is built from TRBV6-5 and TRBJ1-2; D is possibly TRBD1 (5 bases). The V gene's germline CDR1 is MNHEY and CDR2 SVGAGI. The V gene lost 10 bases and the J gene lost 4 bases, with 16 bases spanning the gap. This CDR3 contains 13 residues. CDR3 sequence (DNA): TGTGCCACCCTCGGGGGGGGACCCTATGGCTACACCTTC. Translation: CATLGGGPYGYTF.

This chain joins TRBV18 and TRBJ1-3; the D gene is possibly TRBD1 (5 bases). This CDR3 is built from 15 residues. V shed 1 base and J shed 4 bases, with 11 bases lying between them. Germline V gene data show CDR1 as KGHSH and CDR2 as LQKENI. In DNA form, the CDR3 reads TGTGCCAGCTCACCACGCAGGGTGACAGGAAACACCATATATTTT. It translates to CASSPRRVTGNTIYF.

The table lists this clone with a count of one. CDR3 coding DNA: TGTGCCATCAGTGAATTTGGGACCAGGGACCTCAATCAGCCCCAGCATTTT. Its protein product is CAISEFGTRDLNQPQHF. The chain employs TRBV10-3 and TRBJ1-5; tentatively, D is TRBD1 (5 bases). V was shortened by 3 bases and J by 3 bases, with 18 bases between the two germline ends. Germline V gives CDR1 ENHRY, CDR2 SYGVKD. The CDR3 loop spans 17 amino acids.